This entry concerns a single T cell receptor (beta chain). Antigen unknown. This record belongs to a study of early stage breast cancer tumors. General study findings and limits: Unsorted bulk genomic DNA sequencing lacked pairing and functional marker data.

From germline, CDR1 is SGHRS and CDR2 YFSETQ. The CDR3 is 15 residues long. Trimming stripped 1 base from V and 4 bases from J, with 12 bases between. The table came from immunoSEQ multiplex PCR; TCRdb's copy has only in-frame clones and leaves some out. The table includes about 36,000 clones, 74% detected once. Material for sequencing was blood. The TCR sequence derives from a person in their 60s with breast cancer. The gene calls are TRBV5-1 and TRBJ2-1, with unresolved D. The CDR3 is CASSLNLPAYNEQFF. CDR3 DNA: TGCGCCAGCAGCTTGAATTTGCCAGCGTACAATGAGCAGTTCTTC. Combining the CDR3 with reference TRBV5-1 and TRBJ2-1 gives the whole variable domain KAGVTQTPRYLIKTRGQQVTLSCSPISGHRSVSWYQQTPGQGLQFLFEYFSETQRNKGNFPGRFSGRQFSNSRSEMNVSTLELGDSALYLCASSLNLPAYNEQFFGPGTRLTVL.